The 15 T cell receptor beta chains reported below all come from one sample, sequenced in a study of blood T cell repertoires in COVID-19. Data came from immunoSEQ multiplex PCR; TCRdb stores just in-frame clones and leaves some out. The sample has approximately 220,000 clones, around 83% seen once. The sample comprised PBMCs or T cells enriched from blood (not recorded which). These receptors were collected from a woman aged 40 to 49 who had recovered from COVID-19.

This chain uses TRBV18 with TRBJ2-5; 7 nucleotides line up with TRBD2. The CDR3 sequence is 15 residues long. Trimming took 4 bases from V and 5 from J; bases not matched to a gene: 10. Germline CDR1 reads KGHSH; CDR2 reads LQKENI. Written as DNA, the CDR3 is TGTGCCAGCTCACGATCTGAAGCGGGACGGGAGACCCAGTACTTC. The encoded protein is CASSRSEAGRETQYF.

The rearrangement uses TRBV5-1 and TRBJ1-2; D perhaps matches TRBD1 (5 bases). V gave up 2 bases and J gave up 7 bases, with 18 bases separating them. The CDR3 has 15 residues. Looked up from germline, CDR1 is SGHRS and CDR2 is YFSETQ. In nucleotides, the CDR3 is TGCGCCAGCAGCTTTGACAGCCGTCTTCCCGGTGGCTACACCTTC. It codes for CASSFDSRLPGGYTF. Looking up the rest from reference TRBV5-1 and TRBJ1-2 gives the full variable domain: KAGVTQTPRYLIKTRGQQVTLSCSPISGHRSVSWYQQTPGQGLQFLFEYFSETQRNKGNFPGRFSGRQFSNSRSEMNVSTLELGDSALYLCASSFDSRLPGGYTFGSGTRLTVV.

This chain links TRBV7-2 with TRBJ2-5, with a tentative D call TRBD2 (5 bases). The CDR3 is 14 residues long. V shed 4 bases and J shed 2 bases, with 11 bases lying between them. Germline V gene data show CDR1 as SGHTA and CDR2 as FQGNSA. CDR3 coding DNA: TGTGCCAGCAGCTATACGCGGGTACAAGAGACCCAGTACTTC. Its translation is CASSYTRVQETQYF.

V gene TRBV18 combines with J gene TRBJ2-5; 14 nucleotides align to TRBD2. J was trimmed by 5 bases and V by 5 bases; bases with no gene match: 4. This CDR3 is built from 15 residues. The V gene's germline CDR1 is KGHSH and CDR2 LQKENI. The CDR3 DNA follows: TGTGCCAGCTCAAGGGGACTAGCGGGAGCTGAGACCCAGTACTTC. Translated, it gives CASSRGLAGAETQYF.

The V and J genes are TRBV6-1 and TRBJ1-2; D gene uncertain. This CDR3 is 16 amino acids long. Germline V gene data show CDR1 as MNHNS and CDR2 as SASEGT. V shed 2 bases and J shed 4 bases, with 17 bases lying between them. The CDR3 sequence: CASSEHPSRHSYGYTF. In DNA, the CDR3 is TGTGCCAGCAGTGAACACCCCAGTAGACATTCCTATGGCTACACCTTC.

The V call is TRBV19, the J call TRBJ2-3; TRBD2 is a possible D gene (6 bases). V gave up 7 bases and J gave up 4 bases, with 12 bases separating them. This CDR3 is 13 amino acids long. CDR1 LNHDA and CDR2 SQIVND come from the germline V gene (reference sequence). CDR3 DNA sequence: TGTGCCAGTAAGCGGCCGGGAGCAGATACGCAGTATTTT. Protein: CASKRPGADTQYF.

The count of this clone is one. The CDR3 region is CASSGPTGAFVPEQFF. The CDR3 DNA reads TGTGCCAGCAGTGGCCCGACAGGGGCCTTCGTACCGGAGCAGTTCTTC. The rearrangement links TRBV6-1 to TRBJ2-1; 8 bases agree with TRBD1. Germline assignment: CDR1 MNHNS and CDR2 SASEGT. CDR3 length: 16 amino acids. Germline trimming cut 4 bases from V and 10 bases from J; bases unmatched to any gene: 15.

This chain's CDR3 is CASSDGQGSLTEAFF. Here the CDR3 DNA reads TGCGCCAGCAGCGACGGACAGGGGTCGTTGACTGAAGCTTTCTTT. The chain has TRBV5-1 and TRBJ1-1; 9 nucleotides line up with TRBD1. There are 15 residues in the CDR3. The germline CDR1 and CDR2 sequences are SGHRS and YFSETQ. With 4 bases clipped from V and 5 bases from J, the junction kept 9 bases outside the gene matches.

The gene calls are TRBV7-9 and TRBJ1-5; D may be TRBD1 (6 bases). CDR3 length: 16 amino acids. V lost 2 bases and J lost 3, with 14 bases in between. CDR1 and CDR2 (germline): SEHNR, FQNEAQ (reference sequence). CDR3 region: CASSLSTGFYNQPQHF. DNA for the CDR3: TGTGCCAGCAGCTTATCAACAGGGTTTTACAATCAGCCCCAGCATTTT.

The rearrangement links TRBV4-1 to TRBJ2-2; TRBD2 matches 14 bases. Germline lookup yields CDR1 MGHRA and CDR2 YSYEKL. CDR3 length: 20 amino acids. The ends lost 4 bases at V and 5 bases at J; junction bases unmatched: 15. As DNA, the CDR3 is TGCGCCAGCAGCCTCCTTGGACTAGCGGGAGGACCCGAATCTACCGGGGAGCTGTTTTTT. Translated: CASSLLGLAGGPESTGELFF.

This chain connects TRBV10-2 to TRBJ2-1; 7 bases line up with TRBD2. Germline assignment: CDR1 WSHSY and CDR2 SAAADI. This CDR3 region has 12 residues. J was trimmed by 8 bases and V by 2 bases; bases with no gene match: 0. The CDR3 region has the DNA TGCGCCAGCAGTGAGGCGGGAGATGAGCAGTTCTTC. It yields the protein CASSEAGDEQFF.

V gene TRBV6-2 or TRBV6-3 combines with J gene TRBJ2-7; 7 bases match TRBD1. The CDR3 contains 14 residues. Germline V gene data show CDR1 as MNHEY and CDR2 as SVGEGT. V gave up 8 bases and J gave up 3 bases; unmatched junction bases: 10. The CDR3 region has the DNA TGTGCCAGCCGCCGGGACAGCTCTTTCTACGAGCAGTACGTC. Translated, it gives CASRRDSSFYEQYV.

The chain is built from TRBV30 and TRBJ1-1; 7 positions agree with TRBD1. J was trimmed by 1 base and V by 5 bases; bases with no gene match: 7. The CDR3 totals 14 residues. Germline CDR1 GTSNPN, CDR2 SVGIG (reference sequence). The CDR3 region is CAWGAHRGNTEAFF. The CDR3 DNA follows: TGTGCCTGGGGGGCGCACAGGGGGAACACTGAAGCTTTCTTT.

The chain uses TRBV6-2 or TRBV6-3 and TRBJ2-7; D is unresolved. CDR1 and CDR2 from the germline V gene are MNHEY and SVGEGT. Trimming stripped 2 bases from V and 0 bases from J, with 8 bases between. This CDR3 contains 14 residues. The CDR3 sequence: CASSYDMPSYEQYV. DNA for the CDR3: TGTGCCAGCAGTTACGACATGCCCTCCTACGAGCAGTACGTC.

This sequence joins TRBV28 and TRBJ2-1; 14 bases agree with TRBD2. V lost 5 bases and J lost 6; bases outside the gene matches: 6. Germline CDR1 and CDR2: MDHEN and SYDVKM. This CDR3 spans 16 amino acids. The CDR3 sequence is CASSPGTSGSLNEQFF. The CDR3 bases are TGTGCCAGCAGTCCGGGGACTAGCGGGAGTCTCAATGAGCAGTTCTTC.